This entry lists 26 T cell receptor beta chains sequenced from one sample in a study of blood T cell repertoires in COVID-19. The protocol was immunoSEQ multiplex PCR, while the TCRdb copy is restricted to in-frame clones and leaves out a portion. The data show roughly 13,000 clones, around 88% seen once. The sample was peripheral blood. The source of these receptors is a human donor with active COVID-19. The donor label of this sample is uncertain.

DNA for the CDR3: TGCGCCAGCAGCTTGGGACAGGGGATTTTGGAGAACATTCAGTACTTC. Protein product: CASSLGQGILENIQYF. The chain combines TRBV5-1 with TRBJ2-4; 8 positions agree with TRBD1. The CDR3 covers 16 residues. J lost 7 bases, V lost 0 bases, and 9 bases had no gene match. CDR1 is SGHRS and CDR2 is YFSETQ in the germline V gene. The variable domain in full, completed from reference TRBV5-1 and TRBJ2-4, reads KAGVTQTPRYLIKTRGQQVTLSCSPISGHRSVSWYQQTPGQGLQFLFEYFSETQRNKGNFPGRFSGRQFSNSRSEMNVSTLELGDSALYLCASSLGQGILENIQYFGAGTRLSVL.

This chain joins TRBV11-3 and TRBJ1-2, with D tentatively TRBD1 (5 bases). Trimming removed 1 base from V and 1 base from J, with 16 bases in between. CDR1 and CDR2 from the germline V gene are SGHNT and YENEEA. The CDR3 spans 17 residues. This chain's CDR3 is CASSLGAAEGINYGYTF. DNA of the CDR3: TGTGCCAGCAGCTTAGGGGCCGCGGAGGGGATTAACTATGGCTACACCTTC.

The chain carries TRBV7-9 and TRBJ1-6, with D unresolved. V was trimmed by 5 bases and J by 8 bases, leaving 13 bases between them. Germline CDR1 reads SEHNR; CDR2 reads FQNEAQ (reference sequence). CDR3 length: 14 amino acids. CDR3 nucleotides: TGTGCCAGCAGCCCACAGCTTATGGATTCACCCCTCCACTTT. Translating gives CASSPQLMDSPLHF.

The chain uses TRBV20-1 and TRBJ2-1, with D unclear. V lost 3 bases and J 5 bases, leaving 5 bases between the germline ends. Germline-derived CDR1 and CDR2 are DFQATT and SNEGSKA (reference sequence). The CDR3 loop spans 11 amino acids. CDR3 bases: TGCAGTGCTAGGGAGAACAATGAGCAGTTCTTC. Protein sequence: CSARENNEQFF.

For the CDR3, the DNA is TGTGCCAGCAGAGAGGACAGGGACCAAGAGACCCAGTACTTC. It codes for CASREDRDQETQYF. The genes are TRBV27 and TRBJ2-5; TRBD1 matches at 8 bases. This CDR3 contains 14 residues. CDR1 MNHEY and CDR2 SMNVEV come from the germline V gene (reference sequence). The ends lost 6 bases at V and 0 bases at J; junction bases unmatched: 3.

The genes are TRBV24-1 and TRBJ2-3; D may be TRBD2 (6 bases). V was clipped by 4 bases and J by 4 bases, with 14 bases between them. This CDR3 is built from 15 residues. Germline CDR1 reads KGHDR; CDR2 reads SFDVKD. The CDR3 nucleotides read TGTGCCACCAGTGAGGAACGGGAGTTGCCAGATACGCAGTATTTT. Protein product: CATSEERELPDTQYF.

The V call is TRBV4-3, the J call TRBJ2-3; D is unclear. The germline gives CDR1 LGHNA, CDR2 YSLEER. The CDR3 loop spans 14 amino acids. Trimming took 0 bases from V and 2 from J, leaving 6 bases between them. The DNA for the CDR3 is TGCGCCAGCAGCCAAGATGAGAACACAGATACGCAGTATTTT. Protein sequence: CASSQDENTDTQYF.

V is TRBV6-5 and J is TRBJ2-7, with TRBD2 identical over 11 bases. The CDR3 runs 14 residues. Trimming at V came to 6 bases and at J to 7 bases, leaving 8 bases not matched to a gene. The germline V gene has CDR1 MNHEY and CDR2 SVGAGI. The CDR3 here is CASSISGRAGEQYF. CDR3 in DNA: TGTGCCAGCAGCATTAGCGGGAGGGCCGGTGAGCAGTACTTC.

The CDR3 here is CASSFGQGYEQYF. CDR3 nucleotide sequence: TGTGCCAGCAGCTTTGGACAGGGCTACGAGCAGTACTTC. The chain is built from TRBV7-3 and TRBJ2-7; 8 nucleotides line up with TRBD1. The germline CDR1 and CDR2 sequences are SGHTA and FQGTGA. J lost 3 bases, V lost 3 bases, and 1 base had no gene match. The CDR3 is 13 amino acids. Full variable domain (rest looked up from reference TRBV7-3 and TRBJ2-7): GAGVSQTPSNKVTEKGKYVELRCDPISGHTALYWYRQSLGQGPEFLIYFQGTGAADDSGLPNDRFFAVRPEGSVSTLKIQRTERGDSAVYLCASSFGQGYEQYFGPGTRLTVT.

The chain couples TRBV19 to TRBJ2-7; weak D call: TRBD2 (6 bases). The CDR3 has 14 residues. CDR1 is LNHDA, CDR2 SQIVND, per germline (reference sequence). V was trimmed by 5 bases and J by 2 bases, leaving 13 bases between them. The CDR3 coding sequence is TGTGCCAGTAGTTTCGAGGCGGGGACCTACGAGCAGTACTTC. Translated: CASSFEAGTYEQYF.

The chain has TRBV5-1 and TRBJ1-4; 10 bases agree with TRBD1. The CDR3 is made up of 16 amino acids. Trimming took 0 bases from V and 8 from J; bases not matched to a gene: 7. The V gene's germline CDR1 is SGHRS and CDR2 YFSETQ. This CDR3 reads CASSLGQGARLEKLFF. The CDR3 DNA is TGCGCCAGCAGCTTGGGACAGGGGGCGCGTTTGGAAAAACTGTTTTTT.

J is TRBJ2-1 and V is TRBV7-6; TRBD2 matches 11 bases. CDR1 is SGHVS, CDR2 FNYEAQ, per germline. This CDR3 region has 16 residues. J lost 7 bases, V lost 5 bases, and 10 bases had no gene match. CDR3: CASSPRTSGRLNEQFF. CDR3 in DNA: TGTGCCAGCAGCCCCCGGACTAGCGGGCGCCTTAATGAGCAGTTCTTC.

The rearrangement uses TRBV2 and TRBJ1-2, with D unresolved. The CDR3 loop spans 13 amino acids. V was shortened by 4 bases and J by 7 bases, with 13 bases between the two germline ends. Germline lookup yields CDR1 SNHLY and CDR2 FYNNEI. This chain's CDR3 is CASSGELSFGYTF. The CDR3 nucleotides are TGTGCCAGCAGTGGTGAACTGTCTTTTGGCTACACCTTC.

The chain joins TRBV6-2 or TRBV6-3 to TRBJ2-2; 10 bases are a match to TRBD2. The CDR3 is 14 residues long. V gave up 5 bases and J gave up 3 bases; unmatched junction bases: 0. Germline V gene data show CDR1 as MNHEY and CDR2 as SVGEGT. The DNA for the CDR3 is TGTGCCAGCAGTAGCGGGAGGGACACCGGGGAGCTGTTTTTT. It yields the protein CASSSGRDTGELFF.

The chain couples TRBV2 to TRBJ2-1, with 8 bases matching TRBD2. The CDR3 has 15 amino acids. Germline assignment: CDR1 SNHLY and CDR2 FYNNEI. V trimming: 9 bases; J trimming: 4 bases; junction bases outside the gene matches: 11. CDR3 coding DNA: TGTGCCAGTCGGGATTTCGGGGGGGGATACAATGAGCAGTTCTTC. Its translation: CASRDFGGGYNEQFF. Full variable domain (rest looked up from reference TRBV2 and TRBJ2-1): EPEVTQTPSHQVTQMGQEVILRCVPISNHLYFYWYRQILGQKVEFLVSFYNNEISEKSEIFDDQFSVERPDGSNFTLKIRSTKLEDSAMYFCASRDFGGGYNEQFFGPGTRLTVL.

CDR3 sequence: CASSAIRDSEAFF. CDR3 nucleotides: TGTGCCAGTAGCGCTATCCGGGACAGCGAAGCTTTCTTT. The rearrangement joins TRBV19 to TRBJ1-1; 7 bases are shared with TRBD1. Germline CDR1 LNHDA, CDR2 SQIVND (reference sequence). V lost 6 bases, J lost 8 bases, and 9 bases stayed unmatched. This CDR3 is 13 amino acids long.

The chain couples TRBV5-1 to TRBJ1-1; D is unclear. The CDR3 consists of 14 residues. V lost 1 base, J lost 0 bases, and 7 bases lay in between. Germline V gene sequence: CDR1 SGHRS, CDR2 YFSETQ. The CDR3 reads CASSLTYLNTEAFF. CDR3 nucleotides: TGCGCCAGCAGCTTGACATATCTGAACACTGAAGCTTTCTTT. The entire variable domain, with the rest obtained from reference TRBV5-1 and TRBJ1-1, is as follows: KAGVTQTPRYLIKTRGQQVTLSCSPISGHRSVSWYQQTPGQGLQFLFEYFSETQRNKGNFPGRFSGRQFSNSRSEMNVSTLELGDSALYLCASSLTYLNTEAFFGQGTRLTVV.

The rearrangement joins TRBV12-5 to TRBJ1-5; D uncertain. V dropped 1 base and J dropped 15 bases, with 19 bases sitting between them. Germline CDR1 reads LGHNT; CDR2 reads FRNRAP. This CDR3 is built from 14 residues. The CDR3 nucleotides are TGTGCTAGTGGTTTGGCTGTGACCCAGCGGCACTTGCATTTT. Amino acid sequence: CASGLAVTQRHLHF.

The V call is TRBV5-1, the J call TRBJ1-1, with D possibly matching TRBD1 (5 bases). Trimming took off 0 bases at V and 3 bases at J, with 6 bases between the two ends. This CDR3 contains 13 residues. CDR1 and CDR2 from the germline V gene are SGHRS and YFSETQ. This chain's CDR3 is CASSLAGYTEAFF. In DNA, the CDR3 is TGCGCCAGCAGCTTGGCAGGGTACACTGAAGCTTTCTTT.

J is TRBJ1-2 and V is TRBV7-9; 12 bases fit TRBD1. This CDR3 spans 17 amino acids. With 3 bases clipped from V and 7 bases from J, the junction kept 12 bases outside the gene matches. CDR1 SEHNR and CDR2 FQNEAQ come from the germline V gene (reference sequence). The CDR3 nucleotides read TGTGCCAGCAGCTTCCCTAGGGGGACAGGGGGCCTACTTGGCTACACCTTC. Translation gives CASSFPRGTGGLLGYTF.

In this sample, this clone turned up once. The CDR3 DNA sequence: TGTGCCAGCAGGACCCAGGAGAACACTGAAGCTTTCTTT. It encodes CASRTQENTEAFF. V usage is TRBV7-2 and J usage is TRBJ1-1; no firm D call. Looked up from germline, CDR1 is SGHTA and CDR2 is FQGNSA. CDR3 length equals 13 residues. V was cut by 6 bases and J by 1 base, with 9 bases left in between.

In this sample, this clone turned up a few times. V usage is TRBV4-2 and J usage is TRBJ2-2, with 8 bases fitting TRBD2. The V gene end was trimmed by 0 bases and the J gene end by 4 bases; junction bases not matched to a gene: 4. Germline V lookup: CDR1 LGHNA, CDR2 YNFKEQ. This CDR3 is built from 16 residues. CDR3 nucleotide sequence: TGTGCCAGCAGCCAAGACCCCGGACTAGCCACCGGGGAGCTGTTTTTT. Translating gives CASSQDPGLATGELFF.

V is TRBV5-4 and J is TRBJ2-1, with unresolved D. CDR1 SGHNT and CDR2 YYREEE come from the germline V gene (reference sequence). V lost 0 bases, J lost 0 bases, and 13 bases lay in between. This CDR3 is 17 amino acids long. CDR3 DNA sequence: TGTGCCAGCAGCTTGGGCGCCGGGTCCAGCTCCTACAATGAGCAGTTCTTC. Its translation: CASSLGAGSSSYNEQFF.

The gene calls are TRBV7-9 and TRBJ2-5; tentatively, D is TRBD1 (6 bases). The V and J ends lost 0 bases and 5 bases respectively, with 10 bases between them. CDR3 length: 14 residues. Per the germline V gene, CDR1 is SEHNR and CDR2 is FQNEAQ (reference sequence). Here the CDR3 reads CASSLAPQGETQYF. In nucleotides, the CDR3 is TGTGCCAGCAGCTTAGCGCCCCAGGGGGAGACCCAGTACTTC.

The chain links TRBV9 to TRBJ2-5; TRBD2 matches 8 bases. Trimming took 0 bases from V and 5 from J; bases not matched to a gene: 12. The length of the CDR3 is 17 residues. Germline V lookup: CDR1 SGDLS, CDR2 YYNGEE. The CDR3 region is CASSVATGGYLGETQYF. In DNA, the CDR3 is TGTGCCAGCAGCGTAGCTACGGGGGGGTACTTAGGTGAGACCCAGTACTTC.

Here the CDR3 DNA reads TGTGCCAGCAGCCCCTTCAAGACGCGTGGAGACACTGAAGCTTTCTTT. It translates to CASSPFKTRGDTEAFF. This chain links TRBV7-9 with TRBJ1-1; unclear D gene. V was shortened by 5 bases and J by 3 bases, with 19 bases between the two germline ends. Germline V gene data show CDR1 as SEHNR and CDR2 as FQNEAQ (reference sequence). This CDR3 has 16 amino acids.